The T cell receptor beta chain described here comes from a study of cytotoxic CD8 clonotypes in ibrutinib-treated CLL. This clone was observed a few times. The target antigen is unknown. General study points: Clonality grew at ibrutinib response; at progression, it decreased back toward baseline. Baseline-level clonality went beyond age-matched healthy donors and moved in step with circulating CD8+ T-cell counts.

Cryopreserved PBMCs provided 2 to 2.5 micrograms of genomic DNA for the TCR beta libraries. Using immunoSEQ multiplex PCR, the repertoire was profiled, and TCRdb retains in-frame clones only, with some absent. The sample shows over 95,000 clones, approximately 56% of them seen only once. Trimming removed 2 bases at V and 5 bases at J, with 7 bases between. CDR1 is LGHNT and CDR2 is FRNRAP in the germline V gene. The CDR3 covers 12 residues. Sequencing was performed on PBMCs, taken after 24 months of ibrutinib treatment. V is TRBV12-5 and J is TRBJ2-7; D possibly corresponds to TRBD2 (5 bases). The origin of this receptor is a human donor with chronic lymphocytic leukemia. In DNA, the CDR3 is TGTGCTAGTGGTTTGAACGGGAACGAGCAGTACTTC. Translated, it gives CASGLNGNEQYF.